This note documents a single T cell receptor (beta chain) sequence. Its antigen remains unidentified. These data belong to a study of cytomegalovirus exposure and HLA in healthy donors. Study-level results: Among the CMV-associated chains, a few were confirmed in vitro as specific for CMV antigens. Despite most TCR sequences being rare, some public TCRs occurred in many donors. Trimming of TCR beta V- and J-genes showed a link, identified in a later analysis, to a missense DCLRE1C variant. A later examination showed that TCR association rates differed by HLA locus, with DRB1 most and HLA-C fewest.

This CDR3 spans 15 amino acids. CDR1 is SGDLS and CDR2 is YYNGEE in the germline V gene. V lost 3 bases and J 5 bases, leaving 17 bases between the germline ends. The PCR made use of 60 Vbeta and 13 Jbeta primers. Measured with immunoSEQ multiplex PCR; TCRdb has only the in-frame clones, and not every one. The sample contains some 160,000 clones, about 84% of which appear only once. This chain links TRBV9 with TRBJ1-2; the D is unclear. The receptor was isolated from a male donor in good health and CMV-seronegative. The sample was PBMCs. The CDR3 DNA is TGTGCCAGCAGCGCAGACTTCGGGGTTGAGTATGGCTACACCTTC. Translated: CASSADFGVEYGYTF.